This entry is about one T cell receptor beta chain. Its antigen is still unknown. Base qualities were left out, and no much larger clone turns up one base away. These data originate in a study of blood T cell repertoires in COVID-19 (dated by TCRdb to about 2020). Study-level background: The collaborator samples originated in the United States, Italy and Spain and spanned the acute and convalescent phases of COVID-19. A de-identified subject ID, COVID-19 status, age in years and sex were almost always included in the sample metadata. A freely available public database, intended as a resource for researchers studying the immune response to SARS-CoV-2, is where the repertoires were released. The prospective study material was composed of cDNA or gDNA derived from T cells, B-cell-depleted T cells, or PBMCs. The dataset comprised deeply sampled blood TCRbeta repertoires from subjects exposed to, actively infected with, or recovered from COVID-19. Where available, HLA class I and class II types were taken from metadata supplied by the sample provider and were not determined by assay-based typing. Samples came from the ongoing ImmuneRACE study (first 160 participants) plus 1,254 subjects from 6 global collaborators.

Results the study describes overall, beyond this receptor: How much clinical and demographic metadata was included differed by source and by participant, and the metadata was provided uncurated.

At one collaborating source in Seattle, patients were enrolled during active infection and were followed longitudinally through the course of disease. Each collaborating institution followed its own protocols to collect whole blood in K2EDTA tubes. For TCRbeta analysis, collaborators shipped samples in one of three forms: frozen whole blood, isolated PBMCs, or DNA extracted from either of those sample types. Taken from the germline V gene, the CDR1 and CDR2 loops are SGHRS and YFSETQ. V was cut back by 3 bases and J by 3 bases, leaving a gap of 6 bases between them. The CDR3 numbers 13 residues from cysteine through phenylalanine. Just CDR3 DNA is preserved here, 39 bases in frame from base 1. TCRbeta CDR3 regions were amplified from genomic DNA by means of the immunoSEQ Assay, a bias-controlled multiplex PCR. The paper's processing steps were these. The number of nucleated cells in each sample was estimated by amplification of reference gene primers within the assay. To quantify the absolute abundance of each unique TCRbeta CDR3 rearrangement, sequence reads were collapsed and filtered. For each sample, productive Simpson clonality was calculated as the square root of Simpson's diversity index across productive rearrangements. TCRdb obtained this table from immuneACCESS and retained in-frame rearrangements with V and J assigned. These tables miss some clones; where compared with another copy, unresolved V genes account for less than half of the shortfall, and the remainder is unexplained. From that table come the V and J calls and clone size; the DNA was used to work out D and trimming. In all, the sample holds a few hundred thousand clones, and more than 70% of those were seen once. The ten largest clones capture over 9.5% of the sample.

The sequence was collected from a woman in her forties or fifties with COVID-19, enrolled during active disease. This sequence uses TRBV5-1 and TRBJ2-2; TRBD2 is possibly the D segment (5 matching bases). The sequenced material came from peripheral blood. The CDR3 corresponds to CASSWRDTGELFF. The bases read TGCGCCAGCAGCTGGCGGGACACCGGGGAGCTGTTTTTT. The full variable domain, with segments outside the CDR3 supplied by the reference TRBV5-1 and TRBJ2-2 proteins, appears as KAGVTQTPRYLIKTRGQQVTLSCSPISGHRSVSWYQQTPGQGLQFLFEYFSETQRNKGNFPGRFSGRQFSNSRSEMNVSTLELGDSALYLCASSWRDTGELFFGEGSRLTVL.